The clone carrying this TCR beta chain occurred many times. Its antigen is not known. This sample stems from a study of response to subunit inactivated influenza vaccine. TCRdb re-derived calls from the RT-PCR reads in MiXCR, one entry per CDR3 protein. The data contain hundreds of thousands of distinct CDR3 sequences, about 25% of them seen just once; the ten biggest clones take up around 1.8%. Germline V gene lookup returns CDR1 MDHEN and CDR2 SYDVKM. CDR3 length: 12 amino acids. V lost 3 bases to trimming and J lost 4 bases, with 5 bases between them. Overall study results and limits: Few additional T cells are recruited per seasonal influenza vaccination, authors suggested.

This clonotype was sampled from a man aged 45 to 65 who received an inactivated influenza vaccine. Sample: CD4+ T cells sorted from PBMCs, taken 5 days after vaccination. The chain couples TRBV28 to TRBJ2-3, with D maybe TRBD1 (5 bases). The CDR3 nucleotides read TGTGCCAGCAGTTTCAGGGCAGATACGCAGTATTTT. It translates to CASSFRADTQYF.